These 10 T cell receptor beta chains were sequenced from one sample in a study of read filtering for tumor transcriptome and immune sequencing. The library was built from about 400 ng RNA with molecular barcoded adaptors for alpha/delta and beta/gamma chains. TCRdb redid the calling of the reads with MiXCR, one entry per CDR3 protein. The sample holds approximately 24,000 distinct CDR3 sequences, about 20% seen once. The specimen sequenced was a population of CD138-negative cells sorted from bone marrow. These TCRs come from a donor at least 40 years old with multiple myeloma.

This clonotype was seen repeatedly, ten times or more. The chain couples TRBV29-1 to TRBJ2-1; D possibly corresponds to TRBD2 (5 bases). The CDR3 runs to 16 residues. Looked up from germline, CDR1 is SQVTM and CDR2 is ANQGSEA. The ends were cut back, 5 bases at V and 2 bases at J, with 19 bases in the middle. The CDR3 protein is CSVNILTRKTYNEQFF. The CDR3 region has the DNA TGCAGCGTTAATATATTAACTAGGAAAACCTACAATGAGCAGTTCTTC.

This clonotype was counted between two and nine times. The CDR3 reads CASSTGRREQYF. CDR3 nucleotide sequence: TGTGCCAGCAGTACCGGACGACGCGAGCAGTACTTC. The chain is built from TRBV6-2 or TRBV6-3 and TRBJ2-7; D unclear. The CDR3 sequence is 12 residues long. Germline-derived CDR1 and CDR2 are MNHEY and SVGEGT. V shed 5 bases and J shed 6 bases, with 11 bases lying between them.

This clonotype came up many times. One end of the junction is discordant with germline, which a read error may explain. The rearrangement uses TRBV7-2 and TRBJ1-6, with a possible D match to TRBD1 (6 bases). Looked up from germline, CDR1 is SGHTA and CDR2 is FQGNSA. The CDR3 length is 14 residues. CDR3 residues: CASSFRGYNSPLHF. CDR3 in DNA: TGTGCCAGCAGCTTCAGGGGTTATAATTCACCCCTTCACTTT. The whole variable domain, remainder taken from reference TRBV7-2 and TRBJ1-6, is GAGVSQSPSNKVTEKGKDVELRCDPISGHTALYWYRQSLGQGLEFLIYFQGNSAPDKSGLPSDRFSAERTGGSVSTLTIQRTQQEDSAVYLCASSFRGYNSPLHFGNGTRLTVT.

This clonotype was recorded many times. V is TRBV7-2 and J is TRBJ2-5, with D maybe TRBD2 (6 bases). Germline assignment: CDR1 SGHTA and CDR2 FQGNSA. Deletions cut 2 bases from V and 3 bases from J, with 16 bases between. The CDR3 has 16 residues. The CDR3 is CASSLRRRWGEETQYF. The CDR3 nucleotides read TGTGCCAGCAGCTTACGCCGACGGTGGGGGGAAGAGACCCAGTACTTC.

This clonotype was counted at least ten times. A junction end diverges from the germline sequence, so it may reflect a read error. The chain joins TRBV20-1 to TRBJ2-7, with a possible D match to TRBD2 (6 bases). Germline lookup yields CDR1 DFQATT and CDR2 SNEGSKA (reference sequence). The CDR3 consists of 13 residues. CDR3 protein: CGAAPLTSIFPYF. In DNA, the CDR3 is TGCGGTGCTGCACCCCTAACTAGCATTTTCCCGTACTTC.

V is TRBV10-2 and J is TRBJ1-1, with no clear D. Germline V gene lookup returns CDR1 WSHSY and CDR2 SAAADI. Trimming removed 3 bases from V and 2 bases from J, with 4 bases in between. This CDR3 is built from 12 residues. The CDR3 nucleotides are TGCGCCAGCAGTGAAGCCAACACTGAAGCTTTCTTT. Protein sequence: CASSEANTEAFF.

Many counts were recorded for this clonotype. The chain employs TRBV3-1 and TRBJ2-7; possibly TRBD1 or TRBD2 for D (5 bases each). The CDR3 totals 15 residues. V dropped 2 bases and J dropped 5 bases, with 16 bases sitting between them. Germline V gene sequence: CDR1 LGHDT, CDR2 YNNKEL (reference sequence). As DNA, the CDR3 is TGTGCCAGCAGCCAAAAGGGACGCATTGGGAACGAGCAGTACTTC. This sequence encodes CASSQKGRIGNEQYF.

The V gene is TRBV19, the J gene TRBJ1-5, with TRBD1 as a possible D gene (5 bases). Germline V gives CDR1 LNHDA, CDR2 SQIVND (reference sequence). This CDR3 region has 16 residues. Between the trimmed V and J ends, which lost 3 bases and 1 base, there was a span of 13 bases. The CDR3 nucleotides read TGTGCCAGTAGTATGGTTGGGGGTACAAGCAATCAGCCCCAGCATTTT. It is translated as CASSMVGGTSNQPQHF.

Comment on this clonotype: A read error may explain this, as a much larger clone is one base away. This chain joins TRBV11-1 and TRBJ2-5; no clear D. Germline CDR1 SGHAT, CDR2 FQDESV (reference sequence). V was clipped by 8 bases and J by 1 base, with 20 bases between them. CDR3 length: 16 residues. The CDR3 sequence is CASGPRFGSSQETQYF. As DNA, the CDR3 is TGTGCCAGCGGCCCCCGATTCGGATCCTCCCAAGAGACCCAGTACTTC.

This clonotype appeared a few times. This rearrangement joins TRBV20-1 to TRBJ2-3, with TRBD2 identical over 7 bases. This CDR3 is 14 amino acids long. J lost 4 bases, V lost 2 bases, and 6 bases had no gene match. Germline-derived CDR1 and CDR2 are DFQATT and SNEGSKA (reference sequence). The CDR3 DNA follows: TGCAGTGCTAGAATGGCTAGCGGCTCAGATACGCAGTATTTT. Translated: CSARMASGSDTQYF.